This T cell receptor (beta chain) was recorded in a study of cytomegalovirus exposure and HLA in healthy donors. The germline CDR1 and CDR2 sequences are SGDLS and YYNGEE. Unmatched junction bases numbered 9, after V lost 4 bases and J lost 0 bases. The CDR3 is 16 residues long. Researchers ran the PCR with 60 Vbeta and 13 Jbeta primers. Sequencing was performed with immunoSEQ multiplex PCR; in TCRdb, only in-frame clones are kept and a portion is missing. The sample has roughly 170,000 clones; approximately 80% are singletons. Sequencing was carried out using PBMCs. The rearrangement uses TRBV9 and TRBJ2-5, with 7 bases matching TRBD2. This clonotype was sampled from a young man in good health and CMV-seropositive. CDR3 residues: CASSPRGGGNQETQYF. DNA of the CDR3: TGTGCCAGCAGCCCCCGGGGCGGGGGTAACCAAGAGACCCAGTACTTC. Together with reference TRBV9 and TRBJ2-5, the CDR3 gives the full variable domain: DSGVTQTPKHLITATGQRVTLRCSPRSGDLSVYWYQQSLDQGLQFLIQYYNGEERAKGNILERFSAQQFPDLHSELNLSSLELGDSALYFCASSPRGGGNQETQYFGPGTRLLVL.